Listed below are T cell receptor beta chains from one sample, sequenced in a study of blood T cell repertoires in COVID-19. The method was immunoSEQ multiplex PCR; TCRdb's version includes in-frame clones alone and lacks a portion of them. Here the sample spans 65,000 or so clones, over 75% being singletons. The sequenced material came from peripheral blood. The receptors were gathered from a man aged 50-60 years with active COVID-19. The CDR3 runs from the conserved cysteine through the conserved F or W. A D gene is named only where the DNA matches it firmly. The listing skips clone size in some rows; elsewhere it reads once, few, many or a size class.

>TRBV5-1|TRBJ2-7|few|TRBD2
CASSLGPGLSIYEQYF
TGCGCCAGCAGCCTAGGTCCGGGACTATCCATTTACGAGCAGTACTTC
>TRBV14|TRBJ2-2|-|-
CASSQGRARTGELFF
TGTGCCAGCAGCCAAGGCAGGGCGAGGACCGGGGAGCTGTTTTTT
>TRBV5-4|TRBJ2-7|once|TRBD2
CASSSMTAGGREQYF
TGTGCCAGCAGCTCCATGACAGCGGGAGGCCGCGAGCAGTACTTC
>TRBV7-3|TRBJ1-4|-|-
CASSSFHEKLFF
TGTGCCAGCAGCTCCTTTCATGAAAAACTGTTTTTT
>TRBV7-8|TRBJ2-7|-|TRBD1
CASTARWDRVNEQYF
TGTGCCAGCACCGCCCGTTGGGACAGGGTCAACGAGCAGTACTTC
>TRBV11-3|TRBJ2-7|once|-
CASSLGQDYEQYF
TGTGCCAGCAGCTTAGGGCAGGACTACGAGCAGTACTTC
>TRBV5-1|TRBJ2-7|-|-
CASSLGGGEQYF
TGCGCCAGCAGCTTGGGGGGAGGCGAGCAGTACTTC
>TRBV9|TRBJ1-2|-|TRBD1
CASSVAGGGYGYTF
TGTGCCAGCAGCGTAGCAGGGGGAGGTTACGGCTACACCTTC
>TRBV7-9|TRBJ2-7|once|TRBD2
CASSLASTSGVQNEQYF
TGTGCCAGCAGCTTAGCCTCCACTAGCGGGGTACAGAACGAGCAGTACTTC
>TRBV11-3|TRBJ1-1|-|TRBD1
CASSLGQDTEAFF
TGTGCCAGCAGCCTGGGACAGGACACTGAAGCTTTCTTT
>TRBV15|TRBJ2-1|-|-
CATSRDLSSYNEQFF
TGTGCCACCAGCAGAGATCTAAGCTCCTACAATGAGCAGTTCTTC
>TRBV5-1|TRBJ2-1|-|-
CASSAGAGDNEQFF
TGCGCCAGCAGCGCGGGGGCGGGCGACAATGAGCAGTTCTTC
>TRBV19|TRBJ2-3|-|TRBD2
CASSTLAVEGTDTQYF
TGTGCCAGTAGTACCCTAGCGGTCGAGGGCACAGATACGCAGTATTTT
>TRBV5-6|TRBJ2-2|-|-
CASSPGQPNTGELFF
TGTGCCAGCAGCCCCGGACAGCCGAACACCGGGGAGCTGTTTTTT
>TRBV5-1|TRBJ2-1|-|-
CASSLPGADEQFF
TGCGCCAGCAGCTTGCCTGGAGCGGATGAGCAGTTCTTC
>TRBV7-2|TRBJ1-2|few|-
CASSLGPSSQGYTF
TGTGCCAGCAGCTTAGGCCCATCCAGTCAGGGCTACACCTTC
>TRBV19|TRBJ2-7|-|TRBD1
CASSITDRGGYEQYF
TGTGCCAGTAGTATAACCGACAGGGGTGGCTACGAGCAGTACTTC
>TRBV7-2|TRBJ1-3|few|-
CASSLGRAGSGNTIYF
TGTGCCAGCAGCTTAGGCCGGGCGGGTTCTGGAAACACCATATATTTT
>TRBV5-4|TRBJ2-3|-|TRBD2
CASSLPAGGDTDTQYF
TGTGCCAGCAGCTTACCAGCGGGAGGCGACACAGATACGCAGTATTTT
>TRBV5-4|TRBJ2-3|-|-
CASSLPGTDTQYF
TGTGCCAGCAGCTTACCGGGCACAGATACGCAGTATTTT
>TRBV11-2|TRBJ2-5|-|-
CASSLGQPGETQYF
TGTGCCAGCAGCTTAGGACAGCCTGGGGAGACCCAGTACTTC
>TRBV5-4|TRBJ1-4|-|-
CASSLAGGEGEKLFF
TGTGCCAGCAGCTTGGCAGGAGGGGAGGGTGAAAAACTGTTTTTT
>TRBV10-3|TRBJ1-3|few|-
CAHKGTKVGNTIYF
TGTGCCCATAAAGGGACTAAGGTGGGGAACACCATATATTTT
>TRBV10-1|TRBJ1-5|-|TRBD1
CASSRDSNQPQHF
TGCGCCAGCAGCCGGGACAGTAATCAGCCCCAGCATTTT
>TRBV6-1|TRBJ2-7|-|-
CASSDLATIDEQYF
TGTGCCAGCAGTGATCTAGCAACGATCGACGAGCAGTACTTC
>TRBV24-1|TRBJ2-7|-|TRBD1
CATSDPRDRSYEQYF
TGTGCCACCAGTGACCCCCGGGACAGGTCCTACGAGCAGTACTTC
>TRBV7-2|TRBJ2-1|-|TRBD1
CASSGQGESGEQFF
TGTGCCAGCAGCGGACAGGGGGAGAGTGGTGAGCAGTTCTTC
>TRBV28|TRBJ1-2|-|-
CASRAGGTLGGYTF
TGTGCCAGCAGAGCCGGGGGAACGCTCGGGGGCTACACCTTC
>TRBV6-2/TRBV6-3|TRBJ1-1|-|TRBD1
CASSYPRQGADTEAFF
TGTGCCAGCAGTTACCCCCGACAGGGGGCTGACACTGAAGCTTTCTTT
>TRBV24-1|TRBJ2-2|-|TRBD2
CATSHSGRDTGELFF
TGTGCCACCAGTCATAGCGGGAGGGACACCGGGGAGCTGTTTTTT
>TRBV10-3|TRBJ2-7|-|-
CAISGSYREGQYF
TGTGCCATCAGTGGCAGCTACAGGGAAGGGCAGTACTTC
>TRBV11-2|TRBJ2-7|-|-
CASSLVPAGMAQYF
TGTGCCAGCAGCTTAGTTCCAGCGGGTATGGCGCAGTACTTC